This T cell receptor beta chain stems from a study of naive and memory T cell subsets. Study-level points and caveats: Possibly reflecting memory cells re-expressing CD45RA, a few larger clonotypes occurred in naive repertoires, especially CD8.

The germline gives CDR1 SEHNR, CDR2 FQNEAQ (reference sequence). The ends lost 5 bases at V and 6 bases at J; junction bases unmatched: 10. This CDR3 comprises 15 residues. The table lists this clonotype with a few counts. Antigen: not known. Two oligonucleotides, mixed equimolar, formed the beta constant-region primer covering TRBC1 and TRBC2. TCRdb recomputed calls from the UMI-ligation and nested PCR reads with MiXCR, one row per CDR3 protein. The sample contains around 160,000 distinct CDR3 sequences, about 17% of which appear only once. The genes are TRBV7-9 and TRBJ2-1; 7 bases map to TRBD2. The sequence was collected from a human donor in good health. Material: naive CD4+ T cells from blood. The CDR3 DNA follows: TGTGCCAGCAGCCTCAGCGGGATGAGAAGCAATGAGCAGTTCTTC. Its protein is CASSLSGMRSNEQFF.